This TCR beta chain comes out of a study of memory CD4+ T cells and cytomegalovirus serostatus. About the research overall: Healthy Belgian adult donors included 9 or 10 CMV-positive and some 24 CMV-negative people. Study findings and constraints: Of approximately 160 reported CMV TCRbeta sequences, 65 to 85 were found in memory CD4+ repertoires.

Germline-derived CDR1 and CDR2 are ENHRY and SYGVKD. Trimming took off 4 bases at V and 4 bases at J, with 13 bases between the two ends. The CDR3 is made up of 14 amino acids. With regard to this clone: Antigen: not known.

The sort gate was single viable CD3+CD4+CD8-CD45RO+ cells for memory CD4+ T cells. Original analysis: Out-of-frame sequences were removed, leaving around 2.2 million distinct TCRbeta sequences. Data came from immunoSEQ multiplex PCR; TCRdb stores just in-frame clones and leaves some out. The V and J calls and clone size come from that table; D and trimming were worked out from the DNA. The data hold some 35,000 clones, with 79% observed a single time. The chain has TRBV10-3 and TRBJ1-1, with D maybe TRBD1 (6 bases). The clonotype originates from an adult in good health and CMV-seropositive. The source material was memory CD4+ T cells from blood. The CDR3 DNA follows: TGTGCCATCAGTGTGATGGTAGGGGGCACTGAAGCTTTCTTT. Translation gives CAISVMVGGTEAFF.